This note documents a single TCR beta chain sequence. At one end the junction does not follow the germline gene, possibly because of a read error. Sequencing used immunoSEQ multiplex PCR; TCRdb keeps in-frame clones, though not all of them. The table shows some 94,000 clones, with about 90% occurring only once. The CDR3 runs 16 residues. The germline gives CDR1 SSHAT, CDR2 FNYEAQ (reference sequence). These data originate in a study of OX40 agonist ivuxolimab in advanced cancers. The V call is TRBV7-7, the J call TRBJ2-7, with 10 nucleotides matching TRBD2. This TCR came from an adult with an advanced solid tumor such as melanoma, head and neck, liver or kidney cancer. Sample: CD4+ or CD8+ T cells sorted from blood, taken in a trial of the OX40 agonist ivuxolimab. The CDR3 sequence: CASSLGPVAGGYEQYF. In nucleotides, the CDR3 is TGTGCTAGCAGCTTGGGGCCCGTAGCGGGAGGCTACGAGCAGTACTTC.